This T cell receptor (beta chain) was identified during a study of PD-1 blockade in classical Hodgkin lymphoma. Study information: Nivolumab dosed at 3 mg/kg went to patients intravenously every 2 weeks. Study-wide findings and caveats: Any patient who commenced nivolumab under 1 year after ASCT was excluded.

Clones were read by immunoSEQ multiplex PCR, and TCRdb kept only the in-frame ones, dropping some. The table lists about 97,000 clones, 85% to 90% of them singletons, with 6.5% to 7.5% in the top ten. About this clone: Its antigen is not identified.

Looked up from germline, CDR1 is LGHNA and CDR2 is YSLEER. Trimming at V came to 4 bases and at J to 4 bases, leaving 18 bases not matched to a gene. This CDR3 is built from 19 residues. Every one of the patients relapsed after autologous stem cell transplantation (brentuximab vedotin exposure was variable). Best outcomes ranged across complete response, partial response and progressive disease. The rearrangement joins TRBV4-3 to TRBJ1-2; 10 nucleotides line up with TRBD1. This TCR was sampled from a human donor with classical Hodgkin lymphoma. The sample here was peripheral blood mononuclear cells (PBMCs), taken before the second cycle of nivolumab. The CDR3 DNA reads TGCGCCAGCAGCCCTCAGGGAAAGGCCCGGGACAGGGGATTCTATGGCTACACCTTC. It specifies CASSPQGKARDRGFYGYTF.